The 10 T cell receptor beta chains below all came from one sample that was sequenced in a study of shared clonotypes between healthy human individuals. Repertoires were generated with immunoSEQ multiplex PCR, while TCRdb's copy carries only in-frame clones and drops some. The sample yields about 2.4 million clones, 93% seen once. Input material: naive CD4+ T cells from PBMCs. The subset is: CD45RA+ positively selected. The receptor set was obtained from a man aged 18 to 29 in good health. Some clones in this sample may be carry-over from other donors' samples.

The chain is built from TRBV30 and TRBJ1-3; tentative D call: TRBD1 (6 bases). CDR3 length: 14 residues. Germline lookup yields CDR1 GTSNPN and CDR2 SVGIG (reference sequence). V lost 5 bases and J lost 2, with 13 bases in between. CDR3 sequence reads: CAWGRGGPGNTIYF. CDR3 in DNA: TGTGCCTGGGGCCGTGGGGGCCCTGGAAACACCATATATTTT.

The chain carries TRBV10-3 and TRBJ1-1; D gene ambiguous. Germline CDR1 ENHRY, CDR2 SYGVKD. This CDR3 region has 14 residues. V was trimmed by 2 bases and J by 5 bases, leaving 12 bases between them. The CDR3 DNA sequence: TGTGCCATCAGTGAGGAGGGTGGGAAGACTGAAGCTTTCTTT. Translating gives CAISEEGGKTEAFF.

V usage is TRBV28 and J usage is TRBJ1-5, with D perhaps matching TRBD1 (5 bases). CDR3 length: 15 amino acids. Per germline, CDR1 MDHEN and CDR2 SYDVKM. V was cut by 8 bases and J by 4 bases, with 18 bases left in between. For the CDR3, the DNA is TGTGCCAGCTTACGGAGTCCGCCAGGGAATCAGCCCCAGCATTTT. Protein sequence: CASLRSPPGNQPQHF. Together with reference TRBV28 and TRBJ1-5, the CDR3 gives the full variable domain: DVKVTQSSRYLVKRTGEKVFLECVQDMDHENMFWYRQDPGLGLRLIYFSYDVKMKEKGDIPEGYSVSREKKERFSLILESASTNQTSMYLCASLRSPPGNQPQHFGDGTRLSIL.

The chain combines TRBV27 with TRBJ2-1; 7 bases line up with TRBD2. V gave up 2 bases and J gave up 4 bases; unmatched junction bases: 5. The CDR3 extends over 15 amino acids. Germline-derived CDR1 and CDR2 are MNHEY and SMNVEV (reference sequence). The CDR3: CASSLRGEGYNEQFF. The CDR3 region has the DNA TGTGCCAGCAGTTTACGGGGGGAGGGTTACAATGAGCAGTTCTTC.

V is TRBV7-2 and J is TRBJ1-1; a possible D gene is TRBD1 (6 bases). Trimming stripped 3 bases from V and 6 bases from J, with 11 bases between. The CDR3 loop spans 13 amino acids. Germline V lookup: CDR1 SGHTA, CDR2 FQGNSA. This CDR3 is CASSFYRVSEAFF. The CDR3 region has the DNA TGTGCCAGCAGCTTTTACAGGGTTTCTGAAGCTTTCTTT.

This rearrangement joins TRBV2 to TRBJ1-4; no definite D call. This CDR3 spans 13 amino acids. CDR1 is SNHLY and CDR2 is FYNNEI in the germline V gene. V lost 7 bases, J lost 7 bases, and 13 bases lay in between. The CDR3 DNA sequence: TGTGCCAGCACGTCCATTCTCCGTGAAAAACTGTTTTTT. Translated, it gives CASTSILREKLFF.

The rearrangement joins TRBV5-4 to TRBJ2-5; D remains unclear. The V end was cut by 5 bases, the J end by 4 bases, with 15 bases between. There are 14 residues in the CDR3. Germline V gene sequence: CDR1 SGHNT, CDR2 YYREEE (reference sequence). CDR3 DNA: TGTGCCAGCAGTACGGGCCCCATGAGAGAGACCCAGTACTTC. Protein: CASSTGPMRETQYF. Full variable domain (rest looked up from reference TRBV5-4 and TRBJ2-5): ETGVTQSPTHLIKTRGQQVTLRCSSQSGHNTVSWYQQALGQGPQFIFQYYREEENGRGNFPPRFSGLQFPNYSSELNVNALELDDSALYLCASSTGPMRETQYFGPGTRLLVL.

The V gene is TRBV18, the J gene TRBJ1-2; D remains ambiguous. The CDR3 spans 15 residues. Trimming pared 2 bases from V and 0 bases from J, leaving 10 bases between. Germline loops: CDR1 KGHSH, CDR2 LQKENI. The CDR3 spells CASSPARQANYGYTF. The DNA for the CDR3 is TGTGCCAGCTCACCAGCCAGGCAAGCTAACTATGGCTACACCTTC.

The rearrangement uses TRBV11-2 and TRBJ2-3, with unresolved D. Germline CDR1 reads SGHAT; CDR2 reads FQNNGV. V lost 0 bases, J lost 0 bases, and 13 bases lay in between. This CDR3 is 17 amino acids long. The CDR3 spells CASSLDPISGSTDTQYF. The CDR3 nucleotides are TGTGCCAGCAGCTTAGACCCCATTTCTGGAAGCACAGATACGCAGTATTTT. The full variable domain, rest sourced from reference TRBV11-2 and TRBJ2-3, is EAGVAQSPRYKIIEKRQSVAFWCNPISGHATLYWYQQILGQGPKLLIQFQNNGVVDDSQLPKDRFSAERLKGVDSTLKIQPAKLEDSAVYLCASSLDPISGSTDTQYFGPGTRLTVL.

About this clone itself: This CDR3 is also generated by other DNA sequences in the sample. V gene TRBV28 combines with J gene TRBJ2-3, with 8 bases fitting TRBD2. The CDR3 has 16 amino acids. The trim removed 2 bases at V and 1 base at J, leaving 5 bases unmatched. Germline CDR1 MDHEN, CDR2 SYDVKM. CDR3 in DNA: TGTGCCAGCAGTTTAAGTTCAGCGGGAGGCACAGATACGCAGTATTTT. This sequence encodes CASSLSSAGGTDTQYF.